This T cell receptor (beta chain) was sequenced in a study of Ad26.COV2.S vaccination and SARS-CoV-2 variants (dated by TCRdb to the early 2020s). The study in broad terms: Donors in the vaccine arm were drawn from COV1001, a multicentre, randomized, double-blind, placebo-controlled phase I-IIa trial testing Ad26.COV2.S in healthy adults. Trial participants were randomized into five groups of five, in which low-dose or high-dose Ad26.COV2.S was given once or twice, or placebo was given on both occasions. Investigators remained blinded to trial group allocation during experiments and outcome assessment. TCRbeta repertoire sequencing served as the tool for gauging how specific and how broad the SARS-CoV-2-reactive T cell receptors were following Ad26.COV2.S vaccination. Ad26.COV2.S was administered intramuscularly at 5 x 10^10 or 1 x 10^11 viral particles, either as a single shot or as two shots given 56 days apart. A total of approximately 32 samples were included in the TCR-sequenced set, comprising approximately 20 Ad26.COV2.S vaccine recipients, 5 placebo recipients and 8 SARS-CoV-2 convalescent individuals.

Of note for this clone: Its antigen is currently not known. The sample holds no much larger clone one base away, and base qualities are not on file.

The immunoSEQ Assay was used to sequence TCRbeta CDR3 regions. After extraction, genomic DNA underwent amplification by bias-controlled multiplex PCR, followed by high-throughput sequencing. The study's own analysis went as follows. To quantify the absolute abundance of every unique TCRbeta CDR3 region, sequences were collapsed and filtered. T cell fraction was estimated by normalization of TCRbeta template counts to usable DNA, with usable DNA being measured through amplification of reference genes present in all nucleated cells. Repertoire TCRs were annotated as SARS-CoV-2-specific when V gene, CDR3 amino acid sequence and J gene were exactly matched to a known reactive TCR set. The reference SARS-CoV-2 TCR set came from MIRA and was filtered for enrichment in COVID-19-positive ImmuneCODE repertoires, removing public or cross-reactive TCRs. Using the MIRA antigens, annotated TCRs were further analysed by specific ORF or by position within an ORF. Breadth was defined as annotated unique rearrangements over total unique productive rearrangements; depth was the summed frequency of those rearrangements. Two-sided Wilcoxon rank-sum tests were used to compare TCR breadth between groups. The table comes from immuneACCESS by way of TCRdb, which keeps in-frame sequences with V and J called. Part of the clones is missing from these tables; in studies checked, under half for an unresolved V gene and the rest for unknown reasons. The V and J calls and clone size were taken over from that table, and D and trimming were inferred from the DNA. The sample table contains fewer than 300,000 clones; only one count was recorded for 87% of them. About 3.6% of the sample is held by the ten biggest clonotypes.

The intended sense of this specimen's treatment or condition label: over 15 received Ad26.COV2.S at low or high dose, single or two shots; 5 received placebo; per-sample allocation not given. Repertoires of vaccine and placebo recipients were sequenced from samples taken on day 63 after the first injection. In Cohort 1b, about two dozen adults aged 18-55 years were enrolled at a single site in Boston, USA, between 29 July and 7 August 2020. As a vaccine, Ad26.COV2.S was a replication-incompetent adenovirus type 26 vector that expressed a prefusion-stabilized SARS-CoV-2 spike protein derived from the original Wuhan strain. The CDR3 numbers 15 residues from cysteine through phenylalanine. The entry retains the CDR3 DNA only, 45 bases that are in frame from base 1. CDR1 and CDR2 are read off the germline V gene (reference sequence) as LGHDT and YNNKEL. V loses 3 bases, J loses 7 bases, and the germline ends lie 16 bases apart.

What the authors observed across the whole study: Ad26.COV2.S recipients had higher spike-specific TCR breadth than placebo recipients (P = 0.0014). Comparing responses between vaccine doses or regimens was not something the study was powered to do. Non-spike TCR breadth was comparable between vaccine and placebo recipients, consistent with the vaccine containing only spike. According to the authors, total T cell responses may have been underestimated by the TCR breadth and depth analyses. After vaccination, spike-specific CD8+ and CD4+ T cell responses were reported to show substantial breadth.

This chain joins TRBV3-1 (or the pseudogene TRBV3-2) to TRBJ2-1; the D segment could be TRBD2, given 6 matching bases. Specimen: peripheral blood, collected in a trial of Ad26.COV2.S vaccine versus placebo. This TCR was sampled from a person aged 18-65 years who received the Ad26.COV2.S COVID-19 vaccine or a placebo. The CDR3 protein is CASSQGLLLKNEQFF. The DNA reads TGTGCCAGCAGCCAGGGACTCCTATTGAAAAATGAGCAGTTCTTC.